Detailed here is one T cell receptor beta chain. The data were obtained in a study of blood T cell repertoires in COVID-19. Across the whole study: The samples span acute and convalescent COVID-19 from the United States, Italy and Spain. Sample material is recorded as cDNA or gDNA derived from T cells, B-cell-depleted T cells, or PBMCs.

How the authors handled the data: Reference gene primer amplification in the assay estimated nucleated cell counts. TCRdb's table, derived via immunoSEQ multiplex PCR, lists solely in-frame clones and lacks some. The V and J calls and clone size come from that table; D and trimming were worked out from the DNA. The repertoire holds around 97,000 clones, with roughly 90% as singletons. The CDR3 contains 15 residues. Trimming removed 4 bases at V and 4 bases at J, with 16 bases between. CDR1 is KGHSY and CDR2 is FQNENV in the germline V gene. The clonotype comes from a human donor in a cohort sampled during active COVID-19. The source material was peripheral blood. The rearrangement uses TRBV16 and TRBJ1-1; TRBD1 is a possible D gene (6 bases). CDR3 sequence (DNA): TGTGCCAGCAGCCTGCTGTACCAGGGGAGCACTGAAGCTTTCTTT. Translated: CASSLLYQGSTEAFF.